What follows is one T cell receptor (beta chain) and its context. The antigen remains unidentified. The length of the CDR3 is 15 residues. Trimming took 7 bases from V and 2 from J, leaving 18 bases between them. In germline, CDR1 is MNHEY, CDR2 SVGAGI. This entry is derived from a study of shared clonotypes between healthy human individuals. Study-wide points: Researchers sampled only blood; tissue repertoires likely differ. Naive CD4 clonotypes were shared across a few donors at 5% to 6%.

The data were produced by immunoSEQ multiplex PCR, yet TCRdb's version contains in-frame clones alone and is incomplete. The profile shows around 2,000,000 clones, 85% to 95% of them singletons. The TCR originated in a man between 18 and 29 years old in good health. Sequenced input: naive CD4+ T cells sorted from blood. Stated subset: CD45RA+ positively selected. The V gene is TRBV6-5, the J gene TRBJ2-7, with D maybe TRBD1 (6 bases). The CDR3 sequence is CASTDVGAPPYEQYF. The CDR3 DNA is TGTGCCAGCACCGACGTGGGGGCTCCCCCCTACGAGCAGTACTTC.